Listed here are 18 T cell receptor beta chains from one sample, sequenced in a study of Tregs in tolerant kidney transplant recipients. Sequencing was performed with immunoSEQ multiplex PCR; in TCRdb, only in-frame clones are kept and a portion is missing. In the table there are roughly 66,000 clones, roughly 90% of which are singletons. The sequenced sample was CD8+ T cells from blood, obtained before the transplant. These receptors originate from a human donor who received a combined kidney and bone marrow transplant.

This clone appeared a few times. The chain uses TRBV10-2 and TRBJ2-7, with TRBD2 matching over 9 bases. Germline lookup yields CDR1 WSHSY and CDR2 SAAADI. V was pared by 0 bases and J by 5 bases, with 5 bases of the junction left unmatched. CDR3 length equals 15 residues. The CDR3 reads CASSESRAGGHEQYF. For the CDR3, the DNA is TGCGCCAGCAGTGAGTCCAGAGCGGGAGGCCACGAGCAGTACTTC.

The chain carries TRBV4-1 and TRBJ2-3; D is possibly TRBD2 (6 bases). The CDR3 extends over 18 amino acids. Between the trimmed V and J ends, which lost 7 bases and 6 bases, there was a span of 29 bases. Per the germline V gene, CDR1 is MGHRA and CDR2 is YSYEKL. CDR3 sequence reads: CASTSEVRVARGIDTQYF. CDR3 DNA: TGCGCCAGCACCTCCGAGGTCCGGGTCGCACGGGGGATCGATACGCAGTATTTT.

This clone was picked up a small number of times. The rearrangement uses TRBV27 and TRBJ2-7; D might be TRBD2 (5 bases). The CDR3 length is 14 residues. Germline CDR1 is MNHEY and CDR2 is SMNVEV (reference sequence). Trimming shortened V by 5 bases and J by 4 bases, and 15 bases separated the two germline ends. CDR3 residues: CASSNGNKLYEQYF. CDR3 coding DNA: TGTGCCAGCAGTAACGGGAATAAACTGTACGAGCAGTACTTC.

The chain carries TRBV7-9 and TRBJ2-2; D ambiguous. V was cut by 10 bases and J by 0 bases, with 6 bases left in between. The germline V gene has CDR1 SEHNR and CDR2 FQNEAQ (reference sequence). This CDR3 region has 12 residues. CDR3 protein: CAIETNTGELFF. Here the CDR3 DNA reads TGTGCCATCGAGACGAACACCGGGGAGCTGTTTTTT. The full variable domain, in which reference TRBV7-9 and TRBJ2-2 provide the parts outside the CDR3, is DTGVSQNPRHKITKRGQNVTFRCDPISEHNRLYWYRQTLGQGPEFLTYFQNEAQLEKSRLLSDRFSAERPKGSFSTLEIQRTEQGDSAMYLCAIETNTGELFFGEGSRLTVL.

CDR3 amino acids: CASSSGTEEQYF. The CDR3, as DNA: TGTGCCAGCAGCTCAGGGACAGAGGAGCAGTACTTC. The chain employs TRBV7-9 and TRBJ2-7; 7 bases align to TRBD1. V shed 4 bases and J 7 bases; nucleotides not matched to a gene: 4. CDR3 size: 12 residues. Germline V gene sequence: CDR1 SEHNR, CDR2 FQNEAQ (reference sequence).

With regard to this clone: At one end the junction does not follow the germline gene, possibly because of a read error. The identical CDR3 is also encoded by other nucleotide sequences in the sample. V usage is TRBV9 and J usage is TRBJ1-6; D perhaps matches TRBD1 (6 bases). Germline CDR1 reads SGDLS; CDR2 reads YYNGEE. The CDR3 length is 18 residues. CDR3 sequence reads: CASSADPSTGLYNSPLHF. DNA for the CDR3: TGTGCCAGCAGCGCTGACCCCTCAACAGGGCTCTATAATTCCCCCCTCCACTTT. Based on the CDR3 plus reference TRBV9 and TRBJ1-6, the full variable domain is DSGVTQTPKHLITATGQRVTLRCSPRSGDLSVYWYQQSLDQGLQFLIQYYNGEERAKGNILERFSAQQFPDLHSELNLSSLELGDSALYFCASSADPSTGLYNSPLHFGNGTRLTVT.

The gene calls are TRBV11-2 and TRBJ1-2; weak D call: TRBD1 (6 bases). Deletions cut 5 bases from V and 4 bases from J, with 11 bases between. Germline CDR1 and CDR2: SGHAT and FQNNGV. This CDR3 has 13 residues. CDR3: CASSATGTYGYTF. Here the CDR3 DNA reads TGTGCCAGCAGCGCAACAGGGACCTATGGCTACACCTTC.

This clone was recorded a few times. The chain employs TRBV6-1 and TRBJ2-1; 7 bases are a match to TRBD1. Germline V gene data show CDR1 as MNHNS and CDR2 as SASEGT. With V trimmed by 8 bases and J by 8 bases, 9 bases remained unmatched. The CDR3 consists of 13 residues. CDR3 DNA: TGTGCCAGCTCCAAGCGACAGGGACATGAGCAGTTCTTC. Protein product: CASSKRQGHEQFF.

V is TRBV6-4 and J is TRBJ2-3, with TRBD2 matching 7 bases. Trimming cost V 3 bases and J 1 base; bases outside gene matches: 1. The CDR3 contains 14 residues. In germline, CDR1 is MRHNA, CDR2 SNTAGT. This CDR3 is CASSDTSGTDTQYF. The CDR3 DNA reads TGTGCCAGCAGTGATACTAGCGGCACAGATACGCAGTATTTT.

The chain is built from TRBV7-3 and TRBJ2-3, with TRBD2 matching 8 bases. The germline V gene encodes CDR1 SGHTA and CDR2 FQGTGA. This CDR3 is 17 amino acids long. The V gene end was trimmed by 1 base and the J gene end by 0 bases; junction bases not matched to a gene: 6. CDR3 residues: CASSLNGRGTSTDTQYF. The CDR3 DNA reads as TGTGCCAGCAGCTTAAACGGGAGGGGGACTAGCACAGATACGCAGTATTTT.

V gene TRBV28 combines with J gene TRBJ2-7, with D possibly matching TRBD2 (6 bases). Germline V CDR1 and CDR2: MDHEN, SYDVKM. The CDR3 sequence is 14 residues long. Deletions cut 5 bases from V and 2 bases from J, with 13 bases between. CDR3 nucleotide sequence: TGTGCCAGCAGTACGGGACTTTTTACCTACGAGCAGTACTTC. Translating gives CASSTGLFTYEQYF.

This chain connects TRBV19 to TRBJ1-2; D not resolved. The CDR3 runs to 15 residues. Per germline, CDR1 LNHDA and CDR2 SQIVND (reference sequence). With 1 base removed from V and 1 base from J, the gap between germline ends came to 10 bases. DNA of the CDR3: TGTGCCAGTAGTATAGGGTTTGGAGATAACTATGGCTACACCTTC. Protein product: CASSIGFGDNYGYTF. The whole variable domain, filled in from reference TRBV19 and TRBJ1-2, reads DGGITQSPKYLFRKEGQNVTLSCEQNLNHDAMYWYRQDPGQGLRLIYYSQIVNDFQKGDIAEGYSVSREKKESFPLTVTSAQKNPTAFYLCASSIGFGDNYGYTFGSGTRLTVV.

The genes are TRBV9 and TRBJ1-5; D gene unclear. In germline, CDR1 is SGDLS, CDR2 YYNGEE. V lost 1 base to trimming and J lost 0 bases, with 8 bases between them. The length of the CDR3 is 15 residues. CDR3 bases: TGTGCCAGCAGCGTAAGCGGGGATAGCAATCAGCCCCAGCATTTT. This sequence encodes CASSVSGDSNQPQHF.

V and J are TRBV10-3 and TRBJ2-7; D remains ambiguous. CDR1 is ENHRY and CDR2 is SYGVKD in the germline V gene. CDR3 length: 12 residues. V lost 4 bases, J lost 2 bases, and 6 bases lay in between. CDR3 DNA sequence: TGTGCCATCAGTGGGCAGACCTACGAGCAGTACTTC. Translating gives CAISGQTYEQYF.

J is TRBJ2-1 and V is TRBV7-6; 12 positions agree with TRBD2. The CDR3 covers 16 residues. Germline trimming cut 4 bases from V and 5 bases from J; bases unmatched to any gene: 6. Germline assignment: CDR1 SGHVS and CDR2 FNYEAQ. CDR3 coding DNA: TGTGCCAGCAGCTGGAGACTAGCGGGGGAGAACAATGAGCAGTTCTTC. It specifies CASSWRLAGENNEQFF.

Only one count was recorded for this clone. The gene calls are TRBV7-2 and TRBJ1-4, with 8 positions matching TRBD1. Losses at the gene ends were 6 bases for V and 6 bases for J; bases not matched to a gene: 12. The CDR3 runs 16 residues. Looked up from germline, CDR1 is SGHTA and CDR2 is FQGNSA. CDR3 sequence: CASSLGSGTGHEKLFF. CDR3 coding DNA: TGTGCCAGCAGTCTGGGGTCAGGGACAGGACATGAAAAACTGTTTTTT.

The chain has TRBV18 and TRBJ1-1, with TRBD1 matching over 8 bases. This CDR3 has 17 residues. Germline V lookup: CDR1 KGHSH, CDR2 LQKENI. The V gene end was trimmed by 3 bases and the J gene end by 3 bases; junction bases not matched to a gene: 12. The CDR3 DNA follows: TGTGCCAGCTCACCCGATCGGACAGGGCCAGGTGACACTGAAGCTTTCTTT. Amino acid sequence: CASSPDRTGPGDTEAFF.

This clone was counted a single time. The chain uses TRBV9 and TRBJ2-3; D is perhaps TRBD1 (6 bases). The germline gives CDR1 SGDLS, CDR2 YYNGEE. V lost 8 bases to trimming and J lost 0 bases, with 13 bases between them. This CDR3 region has 14 residues. The DNA of the CDR3 is TGTGCCAGTGGGGCAGGGGCTAGCACAGATACGCAGTATTTT. Protein sequence: CASGAGASTDTQYF.